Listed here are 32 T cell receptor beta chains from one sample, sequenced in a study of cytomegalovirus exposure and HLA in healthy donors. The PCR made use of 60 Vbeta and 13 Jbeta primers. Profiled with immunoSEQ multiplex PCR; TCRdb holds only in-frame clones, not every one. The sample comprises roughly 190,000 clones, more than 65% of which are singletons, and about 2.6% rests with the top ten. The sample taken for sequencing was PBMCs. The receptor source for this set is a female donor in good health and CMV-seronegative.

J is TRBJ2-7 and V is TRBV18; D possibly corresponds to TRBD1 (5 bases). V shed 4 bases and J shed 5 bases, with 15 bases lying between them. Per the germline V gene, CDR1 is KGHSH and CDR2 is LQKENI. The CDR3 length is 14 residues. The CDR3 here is CASSRQGGQHEQYF. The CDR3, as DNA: TGTGCCAGCTCACGACAAGGCGGACAACACGAGCAGTACTTC. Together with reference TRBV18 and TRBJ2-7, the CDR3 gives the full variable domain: NAGVMQNPRHLVRRRGQEARLRCSPMKGHSHVYWYRQLPEEGLKFMVYLQKENIIDESGMPKERFSAEFPKEGPSILRIQQVVRGDSAAYFCASSRQGGQHEQYFGPGTRLTVT.

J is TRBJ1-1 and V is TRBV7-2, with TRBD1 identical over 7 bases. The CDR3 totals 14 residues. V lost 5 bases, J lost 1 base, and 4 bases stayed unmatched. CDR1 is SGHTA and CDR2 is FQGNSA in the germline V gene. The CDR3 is CASSRGGANTEAFF. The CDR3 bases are TGTGCCAGCAGCCGAGGGGGCGCGAACACTGAAGCTTTCTTT.

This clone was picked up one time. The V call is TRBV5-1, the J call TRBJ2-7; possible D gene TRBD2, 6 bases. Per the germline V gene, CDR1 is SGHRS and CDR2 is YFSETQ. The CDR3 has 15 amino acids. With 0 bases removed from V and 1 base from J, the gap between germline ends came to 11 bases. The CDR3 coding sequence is TGCGCCAGCAGCTTGGACGGGAGTCGGTCCTACGAGCAGTACTTC. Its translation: CASSLDGSRSYEQYF.

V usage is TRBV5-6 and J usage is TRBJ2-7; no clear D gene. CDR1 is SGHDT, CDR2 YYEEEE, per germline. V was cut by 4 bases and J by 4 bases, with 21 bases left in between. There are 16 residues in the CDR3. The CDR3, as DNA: TGTGCCAGCAGCACCCTTCAACTGTCGCCATTTTACGAGCAGTACTTC. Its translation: CASSTLQLSPFYEQYF. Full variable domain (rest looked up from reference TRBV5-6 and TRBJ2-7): DAGVTQSPTHLIKTRGQQVTLRCSPKSGHDTVSWYQQALGQGPQFIFQYYEEEERQRGNFPDRFSGHQFPNYSSELNVNALLLGDSALYLCASSTLQLSPFYEQYFGPGTRLTVT.

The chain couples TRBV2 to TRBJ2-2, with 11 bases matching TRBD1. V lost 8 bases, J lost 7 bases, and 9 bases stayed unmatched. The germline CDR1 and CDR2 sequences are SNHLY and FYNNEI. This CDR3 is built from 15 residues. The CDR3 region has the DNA TGTGCCAGCGCACCGGGACAGGGGGTTGGCGGGGAGCTGTTTTTT. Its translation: CASAPGQGVGGELFF. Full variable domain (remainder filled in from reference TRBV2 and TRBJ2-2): EPEVTQTPSHQVTQMGQEVILRCVPISNHLYFYWYRQILGQKVEFLVSFYNNEISEKSEIFDDQFSVERPDGSNFTLKIRSTKLEDSAMYFCASAPGQGVGGELFFGEGSRLTVL.

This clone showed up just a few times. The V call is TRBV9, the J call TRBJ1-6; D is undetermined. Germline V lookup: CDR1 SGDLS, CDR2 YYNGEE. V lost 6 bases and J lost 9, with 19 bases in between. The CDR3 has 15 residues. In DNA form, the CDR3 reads TGTGCCAGCACCCCAAGTCAGGACTCGGGTTCACCCCTCCACTTT. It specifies CASTPSQDSGSPLHF.

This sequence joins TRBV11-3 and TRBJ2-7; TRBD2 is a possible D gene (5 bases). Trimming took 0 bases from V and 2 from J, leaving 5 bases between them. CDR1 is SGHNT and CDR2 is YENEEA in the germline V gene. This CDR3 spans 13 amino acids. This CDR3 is CASSLELAYEQYF. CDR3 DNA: TGTGCCAGCAGCTTAGAACTAGCCTACGAGCAGTACTTC. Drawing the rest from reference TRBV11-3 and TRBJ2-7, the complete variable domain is EAGVVQSPRYKIIEKKQPVAFWCNPISGHNTLYWYLQNLGQGPELLIRYENEEAVDDSQLPKDRFSAERLKGVDSTLKIQPAELGDSAVYLCASSLELAYEQYFGPGTRLTVT.

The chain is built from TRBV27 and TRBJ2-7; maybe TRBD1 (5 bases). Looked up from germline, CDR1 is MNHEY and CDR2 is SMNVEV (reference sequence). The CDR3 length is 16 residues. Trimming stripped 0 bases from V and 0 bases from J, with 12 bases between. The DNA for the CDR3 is TGTGCCAGCAGTTTATCCTGGGGCGGTAACTCCTACGAGCAGTACTTC. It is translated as CASSLSWGGNSYEQYF.

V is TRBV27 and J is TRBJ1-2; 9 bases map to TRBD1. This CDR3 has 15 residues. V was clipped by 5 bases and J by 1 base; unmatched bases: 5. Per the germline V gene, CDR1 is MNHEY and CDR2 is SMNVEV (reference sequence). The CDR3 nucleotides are TGTGCCAGCAGTCCCTGGACAGGGGTTAACTATGGCTACACCTTC. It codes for CASSPWTGVNYGYTF.

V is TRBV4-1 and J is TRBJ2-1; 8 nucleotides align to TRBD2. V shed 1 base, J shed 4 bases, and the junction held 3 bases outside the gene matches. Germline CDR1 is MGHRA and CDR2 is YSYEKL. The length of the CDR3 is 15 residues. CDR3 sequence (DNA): TGCGCCAGCAGCCAAGTTGGGACTAGGTACAATGAGCAGTTCTTC. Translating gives CASSQVGTRYNEQFF.

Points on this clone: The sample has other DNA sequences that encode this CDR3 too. The CDR3 DNA reads as TGTGCCAGCAGTGAAGAGGCAGGGGGCTACAATGAGCAGTTCTTC. Translated, it gives CASSEEAGGYNEQFF. The chain carries TRBV6-1 and TRBJ2-1; 7 bases align to TRBD1. The ends lost 1 base at V and 3 bases at J; junction bases unmatched: 3. This CDR3 is built from 15 residues. Germline CDR1 and CDR2: MNHNS and SASEGT.

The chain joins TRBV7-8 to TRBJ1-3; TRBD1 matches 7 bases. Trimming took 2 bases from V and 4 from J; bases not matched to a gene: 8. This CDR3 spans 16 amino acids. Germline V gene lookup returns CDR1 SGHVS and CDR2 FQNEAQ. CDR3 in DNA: TGTGCCAGCAGCTTAAAGGTTGACAGGGTCGGAAACACCATATATTTT. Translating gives CASSLKVDRVGNTIYF. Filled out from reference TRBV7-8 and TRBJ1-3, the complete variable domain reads GAGVSQSPRYKVAKRGQDVALRCDPISGHVSLFWYQQALGQGPEFLTYFQNEAQLDKSGLPSDRFFAERPEGSVSTLKIQRTQQEDSAVYLCASSLKVDRVGNTIYFGEGSWLTVV.

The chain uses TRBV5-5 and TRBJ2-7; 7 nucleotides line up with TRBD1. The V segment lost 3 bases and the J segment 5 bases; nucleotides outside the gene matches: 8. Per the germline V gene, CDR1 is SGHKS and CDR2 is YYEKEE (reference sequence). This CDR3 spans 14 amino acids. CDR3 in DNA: TGTGCCAGCAGCTCCGGACAGGCGCCGGACGAGCAGTACTTC. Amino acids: CASSSGQAPDEQYF.

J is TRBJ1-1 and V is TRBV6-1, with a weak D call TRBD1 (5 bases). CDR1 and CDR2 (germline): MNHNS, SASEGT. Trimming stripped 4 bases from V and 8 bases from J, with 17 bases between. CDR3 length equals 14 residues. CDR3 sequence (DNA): TGTGCCAGCAGTGTACCGACAGATCGATCGGAAGCTTTCTTT. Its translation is CASSVPTDRSEAFF.

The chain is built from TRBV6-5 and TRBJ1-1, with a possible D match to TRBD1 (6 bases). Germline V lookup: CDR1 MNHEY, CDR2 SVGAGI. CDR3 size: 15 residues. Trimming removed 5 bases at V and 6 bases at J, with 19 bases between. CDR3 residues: CASSSLTQGIPEAFF. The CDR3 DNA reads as TGTGCCAGCAGTAGTCTAACGCAGGGGATCCCTGAAGCTTTCTTT.

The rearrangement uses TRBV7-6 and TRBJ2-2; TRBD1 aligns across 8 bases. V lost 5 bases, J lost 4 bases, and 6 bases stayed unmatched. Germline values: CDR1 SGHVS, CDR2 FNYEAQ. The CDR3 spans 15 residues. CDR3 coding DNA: TGTGCCAGCAGCACGTGGACAGGGCCCACCGGGGAGCTGTTTTTT. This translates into CASSTWTGPTGELFF.

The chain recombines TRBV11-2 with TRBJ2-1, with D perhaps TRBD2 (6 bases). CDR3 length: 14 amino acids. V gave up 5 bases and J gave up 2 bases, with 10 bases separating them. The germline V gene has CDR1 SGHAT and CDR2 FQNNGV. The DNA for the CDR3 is TGTGCCAGCAGCGGAATAGCGGCCTACAATGAGCAGTTCTTC. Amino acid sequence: CASSGIAAYNEQFF.

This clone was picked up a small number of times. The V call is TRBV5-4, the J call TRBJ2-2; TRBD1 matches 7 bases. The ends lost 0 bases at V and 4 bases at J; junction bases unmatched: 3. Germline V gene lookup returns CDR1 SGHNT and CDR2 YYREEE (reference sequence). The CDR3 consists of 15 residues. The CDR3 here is CASSLGAGGTGELFF. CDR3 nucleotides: TGTGCCAGCAGCTTGGGAGCAGGGGGCACCGGGGAGCTGTTTTTT.

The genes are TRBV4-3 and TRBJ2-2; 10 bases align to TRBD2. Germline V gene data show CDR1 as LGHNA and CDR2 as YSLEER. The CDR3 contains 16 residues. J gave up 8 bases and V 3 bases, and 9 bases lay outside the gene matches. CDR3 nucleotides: TGCGCCAGCAGCCAGGGGAGCGGGAGGGCCGGAGGGGAGCTGTTTTTT. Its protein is CASSQGSGRAGGELFF.

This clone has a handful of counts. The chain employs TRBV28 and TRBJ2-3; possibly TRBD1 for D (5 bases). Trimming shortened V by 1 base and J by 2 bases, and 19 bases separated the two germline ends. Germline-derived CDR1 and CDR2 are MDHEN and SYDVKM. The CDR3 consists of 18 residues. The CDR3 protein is CASSLFGFRDFSTDTQYF. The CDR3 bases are TGTGCCAGCAGTTTATTCGGATTCAGGGATTTTTCCACAGATACGCAGTATTTT.

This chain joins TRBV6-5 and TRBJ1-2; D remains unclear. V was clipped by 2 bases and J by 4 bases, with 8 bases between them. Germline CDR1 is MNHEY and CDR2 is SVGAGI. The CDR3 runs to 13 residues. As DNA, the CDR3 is TGTGCCAGCAGTTACAGCGCGGGCTATGGCTACACCTTC. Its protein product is CASSYSAGYGYTF.

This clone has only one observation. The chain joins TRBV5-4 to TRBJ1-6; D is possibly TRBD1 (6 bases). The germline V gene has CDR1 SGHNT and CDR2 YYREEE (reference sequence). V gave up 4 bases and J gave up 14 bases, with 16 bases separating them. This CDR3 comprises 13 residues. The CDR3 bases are TGTGCCAGCAGCCACGAGGGGGAGAGGACCCTCCACTTT. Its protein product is CASSHEGERTLHF.

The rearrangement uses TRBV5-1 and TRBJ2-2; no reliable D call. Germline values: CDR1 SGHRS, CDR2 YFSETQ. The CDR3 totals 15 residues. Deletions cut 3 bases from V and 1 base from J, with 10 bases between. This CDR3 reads CASSSGQQNTGELFF. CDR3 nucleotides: TGCGCCAGCAGCTCTGGGCAGCAGAACACCGGGGAGCTGTTTTTT.

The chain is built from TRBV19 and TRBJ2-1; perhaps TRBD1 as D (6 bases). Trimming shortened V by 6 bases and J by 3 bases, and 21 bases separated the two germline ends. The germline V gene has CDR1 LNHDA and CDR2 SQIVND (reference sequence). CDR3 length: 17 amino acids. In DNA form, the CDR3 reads TGTGCCAGTAGGAAGAACCCAGGGGCCGCTAGCTACAATGAGCAGTTCTTC. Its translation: CASRKNPGAASYNEQFF.

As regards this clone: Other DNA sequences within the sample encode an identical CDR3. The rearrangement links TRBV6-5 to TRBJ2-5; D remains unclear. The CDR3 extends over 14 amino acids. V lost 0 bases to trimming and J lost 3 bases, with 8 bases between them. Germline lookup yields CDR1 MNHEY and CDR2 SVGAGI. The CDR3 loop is CASSYSGGEETQYF. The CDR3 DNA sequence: TGTGCCAGCAGTTACTCCGGCGGCGAAGAGACCCAGTACTTC.

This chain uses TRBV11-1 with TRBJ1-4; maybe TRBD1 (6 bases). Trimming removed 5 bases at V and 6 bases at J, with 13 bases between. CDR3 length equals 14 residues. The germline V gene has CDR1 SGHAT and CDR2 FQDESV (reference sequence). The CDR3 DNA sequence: TGTGCCAGCAGCAAGGGACAAAGGGATGAAAAACTGTTTTTT. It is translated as CASSKGQRDEKLFF.

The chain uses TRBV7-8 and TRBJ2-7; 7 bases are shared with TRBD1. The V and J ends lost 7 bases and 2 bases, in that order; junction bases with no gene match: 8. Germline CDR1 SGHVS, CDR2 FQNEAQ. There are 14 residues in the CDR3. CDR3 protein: CASTIGDRAYEQYF. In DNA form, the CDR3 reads TGTGCCAGCACCATCGGAGACAGGGCCTACGAGCAGTACTTC.

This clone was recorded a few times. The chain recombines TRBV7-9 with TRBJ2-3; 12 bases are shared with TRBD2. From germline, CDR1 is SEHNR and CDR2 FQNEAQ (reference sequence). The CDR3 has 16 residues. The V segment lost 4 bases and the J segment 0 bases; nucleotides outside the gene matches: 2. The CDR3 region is CASSSTSGGSTDTQYF. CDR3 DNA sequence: TGTGCCAGCAGCTCGACTAGCGGGGGCAGCACAGATACGCAGTATTTT.

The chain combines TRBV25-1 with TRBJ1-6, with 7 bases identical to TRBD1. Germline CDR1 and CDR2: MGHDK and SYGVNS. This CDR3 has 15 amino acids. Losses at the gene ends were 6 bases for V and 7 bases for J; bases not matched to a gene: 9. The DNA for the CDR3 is TGTGCCAGCAGCCCTATGACAGGGTGGAATTCACCCCTCCACTTT. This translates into CASSPMTGWNSPLHF.

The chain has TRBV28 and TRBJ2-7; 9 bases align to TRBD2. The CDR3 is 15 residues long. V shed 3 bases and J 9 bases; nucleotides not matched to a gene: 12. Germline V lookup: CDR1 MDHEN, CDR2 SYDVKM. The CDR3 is CASSFAGGFVRGQYF. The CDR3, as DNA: TGTGCCAGCAGTTTCGCGGGAGGGTTTGTTCGTGGGCAGTACTTC.

Written as DNA, the CDR3 is TGTGCCAGCAGCTTGGAGGGACTAGCGGGAGGGTTTTACGAGCAGTACTTC. Translating it yields CASSLEGLAGGFYEQYF. This chain links TRBV5-4 with TRBJ2-7; TRBD2 agrees at 16 bases. V lost 0 bases to trimming and J lost 4 bases; unmatched junction nucleotides: 4. The germline V gene encodes CDR1 SGHNT and CDR2 YYREEE (reference sequence). This CDR3 has 17 amino acids.

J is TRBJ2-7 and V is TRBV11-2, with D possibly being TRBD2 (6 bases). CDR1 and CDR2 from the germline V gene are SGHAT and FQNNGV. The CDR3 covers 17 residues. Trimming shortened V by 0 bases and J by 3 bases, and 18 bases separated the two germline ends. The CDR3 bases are TGTGCCAGCAGCTTAGAGGGTGTGGGGGGACCCAACTACGAGCAGTACTTC. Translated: CASSLEGVGGPNYEQYF.